Shown below are 24 T cell receptor beta chains from a single sample sequenced in a study of beta chain features in type 1 diabetes. All of the isolated RNA was reverse transcribed, so expressed TCRB transcripts were sequenced. The table came from immunoSEQ multiplex PCR; TCRdb's copy has only in-frame clones and leaves some out. The sample records around 300,000 clones, approximately 14% being singletons. Material: central memory CD4+ T cells from blood. The receptors stem from a young man in good health.

This clone was seen more than once but under ten times. The J gene is TRBJ2-1, the V gene TRBV12-2; the tabulated D call, TRBD2, remains unverified against the DNA. TRBV12-2 is reported as a pseudogene. CDR3 length: 20 amino acids. The CDR3 DNA reads as TGTGCAAGTCGCTTAGCCAAAAAACCCAATAGCCAGAGCTCCTACAATGAGCAGTTCTTC. It encodes CASRLAKKPNSQSSYNEQFF.

This clone was found a few times. This rearrangement joins TRBV6-5 to TRBJ2-5, with 11 bases identical to TRBD2. The CDR3 has 14 amino acids. Germline V lookup: CDR1 MNHEY, CDR2 SVGAGI. Trimming at V came to 8 bases and at J to 9 bases, leaving 11 bases not matched to a gene. CDR3 nucleotide sequence: TGTGCCAGCGAGACTAGCGGGGAGTATGGGGCCCAGTACTTC. Its protein product is CASETSGEYGAQYF.

Only a few counts were recorded for this clone. The chain uses TRBV29-1 and TRBJ2-7; perhaps D is TRBD1 or TRBD2 (6 bases each). The CDR3 is made up of 12 amino acids. V lost 7 bases, J lost 4 bases, and 14 bases lay in between. Germline CDR1 SQVTM, CDR2 ANQGSEA. CDR3 in amino acids: CSAGGGRYEQYF. Written as DNA, the CDR3 is TGCAGCGCTGGAGGGGGGCGGTACGAGCAGTACTTC.

At least ten counts were recorded for this clone. The V and J genes are TRBV7-2 and TRBJ2-2; TRBD2 is a possible D gene (6 bases). CDR1 and CDR2 (germline): SGHTA, FQGNSA. V lost 6 bases and J 4 bases, leaving 21 bases between the germline ends. This CDR3 spans 17 amino acids. CDR3 nucleotide sequence: TGTGCCAGCAGTTCCACTCTTAGCGGTACTCCCACCGGGGAGCTGTTTTTT. Encoded protein: CASSSTLSGTPTGELFF. Full variable domain (rest looked up from reference TRBV7-2 and TRBJ2-2): GAGVSQSPSNKVTEKGKDVELRCDPISGHTALYWYRQSLGQGLEFLIYFQGNSAPDKSGLPSDRFSAERTGGSVSTLTIQRTQQEDSAVYLCASSSTLSGTPTGELFFGEGSRLTVL.

The V gene is TRBV27, the J gene TRBJ2-3, with unresolved D. With 4 bases removed from V and 0 bases from J, the gap between germline ends came to 11 bases. Germline-derived CDR1 and CDR2 are MNHEY and SMNVEV (reference sequence). The CDR3 sequence is 15 residues long. CDR3 sequence: CASSSQVDSTDTQYF. The CDR3 DNA reads as TGTGCCAGCAGTTCGCAGGTTGATAGCACAGATACGCAGTATTTT.

This clone was seen only a few times. DNA of the CDR3: TGTGCTAGAGGGACAGGGGTAAACGAGCAGTACTTC. Protein: CARGTGVNEQYF. The chain has TRBV12-5 and TRBJ2-7; 10 bases agree with TRBD1. This CDR3 has 12 amino acids. V shed 9 bases, J shed 5 bases, and the junction held 4 bases outside the gene matches. The germline V gene encodes CDR1 LGHNT and CDR2 FRNRAP. The full variable domain, in which reference TRBV12-5 and TRBJ2-7 provide the parts outside the CDR3, is DARVTQTPRHKVTEMGQEVTMRCQPILGHNTVFWYRQTMMQGLELLAYFRNRAPLDDSGMPKDRFSAEMPDATLATLKIQPSEPRDSAVYFCARGTGVNEQYFGPGTRLTVT.

Only a few counts were recorded for this clone. A much larger clonotype is one base distant, so this may be a read error. The CDR3 here is CASSLAYEQYF. DNA of the CDR3: TGTGCCAGCAGCTTAGCTTACGAGCAGTACTTC. V gene TRBV11-3 combines with J gene TRBJ2-7; D remains ambiguous. The CDR3 spans 11 residues. Germline V gene data show CDR1 as SGHNT and CDR2 as YENEEA. V was clipped by 1 base and J by 4 bases, with 2 bases between them.

In this sample, this clone turned up a few times. The same CDR3 also results from other DNA sequences found in this sample. The chain is built from TRBV6-5 and TRBJ2-3; 10 positions agree with TRBD1. Germline V lookup: CDR1 MNHEY, CDR2 SVGAGI. V was clipped by 2 bases and J by 5 bases; unmatched bases: 7. The CDR3 sequence is 16 residues long. Here the CDR3 DNA reads TGTGCCAGCAGTTACAGTGGGACAGGGGTCGGAGATACGCAGTATTTT. This codes for CASSYSGTGVGDTQYF.

This clone was picked up one time. The chain is built from TRBV6-5 and TRBJ1-2, with D possibly being TRBD1 (5 bases). The CDR3 totals 14 residues. Germline CDR1 reads MNHEY; CDR2 reads SVGAGI. Trimming took 6 bases from V and 2 from J, leaving 13 bases between them. The CDR3 protein is CASRKQEYNYGYTF. As DNA, the CDR3 is TGTGCCAGCAGAAAACAGGAGTACAACTATGGCTACACCTTC.

Worth noting for this clone: Different DNA sequences within this sample yield the same CDR3. The rearrangement uses TRBV29-1 and TRBJ1-1; tentatively, D is TRBD1 (6 bases). The V end lost 5 bases, the J end lost 1 base, and 8 bases lay between the germline ends. The germline V gene has CDR1 SQVTM and CDR2 ANQGSEA. This CDR3 has 12 residues. As DNA, the CDR3 is TGCAGCGTTACCAGGGGGAACACTGAAGCTTTCTTT. This encodes CSVTRGNTEAFF.

The V gene is TRBV11-3, the J gene TRBJ2-5; D is tentatively TRBD1 or TRBD2 (6 bases each). The CDR3 sequence is 15 residues long. The germline V and J ends were trimmed by 1 base and 4 bases, with 13 bases remaining between them. Germline lookup yields CDR1 SGHNT and CDR2 YENEEA. CDR3 DNA: TGTGCCAGCAGCTTAGGAGGGGGGTCCCGAGAGACCCAGTACTTC. Amino acid sequence: CASSLGGGSRETQYF. Looking up the rest from reference TRBV11-3 and TRBJ2-5 gives the full variable domain: EAGVVQSPRYKIIEKKQPVAFWCNPISGHNTLYWYLQNLGQGPELLIRYENEEAVDDSQLPKDRFSAERLKGVDSTLKIQPAELGDSAVYLCASSLGGGSRETQYFGPGTRLLVL.

This clone was seen a few times. An end of the junction does not agree with germline; a read error may underlie this. The chain links TRBV6-1 to TRBJ2-1, with 11 positions matching TRBD2. Per the germline V gene, CDR1 is MNHNS and CDR2 is SASEGT. The CDR3 has 15 amino acids. The CDR3 here is CAISPTSGAYNEQFF. CDR3 in DNA: TGTGCCATCAGTCCGACTAGCGGGGCCTACAATGAGCAGTTCTTC.

The chain links TRBV6-1 to TRBJ2-7, with 7 positions matching TRBD2. Germline CDR1 is MNHNS and CDR2 is SASEGT. The CDR3 is 13 amino acids. The junction had 2 bases not matched to a gene; V was cut back by 6 bases and J by 0 bases. CDR3 in amino acids: CASSLADSYEQYF. The CDR3 coding sequence is TGTGCCAGCAGCCTAGCGGACTCCTACGAGCAGTACTTC.

The rearrangement links TRBV12-5 to TRBJ1-1; possible D gene TRBD1, 6 bases. The germline V gene has CDR1 LGHNT and CDR2 FRNRAP. The CDR3 contains 13 residues. V lost 6 bases and J lost 5, with 13 bases in between. The DNA of the CDR3 is TGTGCTAGTGGCCAGGGGTTGTGGACTGAAGCTTTCTTT. It codes for CASGQGLWTEAFF.

This clone is medium-sized within its sample. The rearrangement links TRBV2 to TRBJ2-3, with D unclear. V lost 8 bases and J lost 5, with 8 bases in between. This CDR3 has 11 residues. Germline loops: CDR1 SNHLY, CDR2 FYNNEI. CDR3 DNA: TGTGCCAGCGTTTTGCGAGATACGCAGTATTTT. Its protein is CASVLRDTQYF.

This clone showed up just a few times. The rearrangement uses TRBV5-5 and TRBJ2-3; D unclear. Germline V gene data show CDR1 as SGHKS and CDR2 as YYEKEE (reference sequence). This CDR3 has 15 residues. Deletions cut 2 bases from V and 4 bases from J, with 14 bases between. The CDR3 DNA reads as TGTGCCAGCAGCTTATCGTCTGTTGGCCCAGATACGCAGTATTTT. The encoded protein is CASSLSSVGPDTQYF.

The V call is TRBV5-1, the J call TRBJ2-3; 10 bases are shared with TRBD2. The length of the CDR3 is 15 residues. CDR1 is SGHRS, CDR2 YFSETQ, per germline. V dropped 0 bases and J dropped 5; count of bases not matched to a gene: 3. Written as DNA, the CDR3 is TGCGCCAGCAGCTTGGTGTCTAGCGGGGGAGATACGCAGTATTTT. Translating it yields CASSLVSSGGDTQYF.

The rearrangement joins TRBV7-2 to TRBJ1-1; tentatively, D is TRBD1 (6 bases). This CDR3 spans 15 amino acids. The V and J ends lost 4 bases and 0 bases respectively, with 12 bases between them. Germline CDR1 reads SGHTA; CDR2 reads FQGNSA. CDR3 loop: CASSSQGTVNTEAFF. The CDR3 nucleotides read TGTGCCAGCAGCTCGCAGGGGACGGTGAACACTGAAGCTTTCTTT.

This chain joins TRBV4-2 and TRBJ1-1, with a tentative D call TRBD1 (6 bases). CDR1 LGHNA and CDR2 YNFKEQ come from the germline V gene. V was pared by 1 base and J by 7 bases, with 16 bases between. CDR3 length: 15 residues. The CDR3 here is CASSQAARGEFEAFF. DNA of the CDR3: TGTGCCAGCAGCCAAGCTGCCAGGGGAGAATTTGAAGCTTTCTTT.

This clone has just a few counts. The rearrangement links TRBV6-1 to TRBJ2-3, with 8 bases matching TRBD2. Looked up from germline, CDR1 is MNHNS and CDR2 is SASEGT. J lost 5 bases, V lost 0 bases, and 7 bases had no gene match. The CDR3 contains 16 residues. The DNA of the CDR3 is TGTGCCAGCAGTGAAGCGTTCCGGGGGGGCAGAGATACGCAGTATTTT. Its translation: CASSEAFRGGRDTQYF.

Remarks on this clone: One end of the junction does not line up with germline, which may come from a read error. This chain uses TRBV9 with TRBJ2-7; no definite D call. CDR3 size: 15 residues. CDR1 and CDR2 (germline): SGDLS, YYNGEE. In nucleotides, the CDR3 is TGTGTCAGCAGCCCCACACCGTTCCTCTCCTACGAGCAGTACTTC. The encoded protein is CVSSPTPFLSYEQYF.

The CDR3 region has the DNA TGTGCCATCAGAGGGGACAGGGATGGCTACACCTTC. Encoded protein: CAIRGDRDGYTF. The chain combines TRBV10-3 with TRBJ1-2; 9 bases are a match to TRBD1. Germline loops: CDR1 ENHRY, CDR2 SYGVKD. The J segment lost 6 bases and the V segment lost 6 bases, leaving 2 bases of the junction unmatched. The CDR3 is 12 amino acids.

This chain uses TRBV27 with TRBJ2-3; 9 bases fit TRBD2. V trimming: 6 bases; J trimming: 2 bases; junction bases outside the gene matches: 6. CDR1 and CDR2 (germline): MNHEY, SMNVEV (reference sequence). The CDR3 sequence is 15 residues long. CDR3 residues: CASRGLARDTDTQYF. DNA for the CDR3: TGTGCCAGCAGGGGACTAGCTAGGGACACAGATACGCAGTATTTT.

This chain connects TRBV5-1 to TRBJ2-3, with a weak D call TRBD2 (6 bases). V was shortened by 0 bases and J by 2 bases, with 13 bases between the two germline ends. The germline V gene encodes CDR1 SGHRS and CDR2 YFSETQ. The CDR3 covers 16 residues. The CDR3 nucleotides are TGCGCCAGCAGCTTGGAGGCTAGCGCCTTCACAGATACGCAGTATTTT. This sequence encodes CASSLEASAFTDTQYF.